Given below is one T cell receptor beta chain in context. Its antigen is undetermined. This sample was taken from a study of siplizumab effects on memory and regulatory T cells. V dropped 3 bases and J dropped 4 bases, with 9 bases sitting between them. The CDR3 runs to 13 residues. Germline V gene data show CDR1 as MNHEY and CDR2 as SMNVEV (reference sequence). Study-wide points: Proliferating siplizumab-cultured Tregs lacked confirmed suppressive function. Naive T cells looked more diverse than memory cells, and they looked like major contributors to the alloresponse.

Per sample, the assay covered 100,000 or so TCR templates. Sequencing used immunoSEQ multiplex PCR; TCRdb keeps in-frame clones, though not all of them. The sample shows over 85,000 clones, 93% of them seen only once. The receptor was derived from a human donor in good health. The sample taken for sequencing was CD8+ T cells sorted from blood. The chain links TRBV27 to TRBJ1-1; D may be TRBD1 (5 bases). CDR3 residues: CASSLEGRTEAFF. In DNA, the CDR3 is TGTGCCAGCAGTTTGGAGGGGCGCACTGAAGCTTTCTTT.